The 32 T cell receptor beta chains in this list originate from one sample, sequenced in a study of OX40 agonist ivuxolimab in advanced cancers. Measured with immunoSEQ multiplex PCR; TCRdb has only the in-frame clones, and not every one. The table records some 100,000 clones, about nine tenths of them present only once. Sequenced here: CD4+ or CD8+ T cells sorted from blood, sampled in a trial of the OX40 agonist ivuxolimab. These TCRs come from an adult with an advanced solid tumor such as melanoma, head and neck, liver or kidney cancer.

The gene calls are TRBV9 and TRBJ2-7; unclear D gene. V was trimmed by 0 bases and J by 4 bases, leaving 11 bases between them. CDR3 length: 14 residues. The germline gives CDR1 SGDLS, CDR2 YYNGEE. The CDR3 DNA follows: TGTGCCAGCAGCGTAGCTTTCGGGCCATACGAGCAGTACTTC. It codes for CASSVAFGPYEQYF.

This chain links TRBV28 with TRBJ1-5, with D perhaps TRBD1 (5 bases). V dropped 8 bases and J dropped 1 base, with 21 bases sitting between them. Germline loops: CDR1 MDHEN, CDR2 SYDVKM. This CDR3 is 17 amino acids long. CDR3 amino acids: CASRGAQGRRSNQPQHF. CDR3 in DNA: TGTGCCAGCCGAGGGGCCCAAGGGCGTCGGAGCAATCAGCCCCAGCATTTT.

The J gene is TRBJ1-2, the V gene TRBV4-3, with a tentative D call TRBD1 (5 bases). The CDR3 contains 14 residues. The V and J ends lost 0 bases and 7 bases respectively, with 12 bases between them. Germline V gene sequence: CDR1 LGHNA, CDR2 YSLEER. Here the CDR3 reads CASSQERGVGGYTF. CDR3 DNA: TGCGCCAGCAGCCAAGAAAGGGGTGTGGGTGGCTACACCTTC.

In DNA form, the CDR3 reads TGTGCCAGCAGCCCTACCGGGGTGGGAACCTACGAGCAGTACTTC. It is translated as CASSPTGVGTYEQYF. The chain joins TRBV28 to TRBJ2-7; possibly TRBD2 for D (5 bases). From germline, CDR1 is MDHEN and CDR2 SYDVKM. Deletions cut 6 bases from V and 2 bases from J, with 17 bases between. The CDR3 totals 15 residues.

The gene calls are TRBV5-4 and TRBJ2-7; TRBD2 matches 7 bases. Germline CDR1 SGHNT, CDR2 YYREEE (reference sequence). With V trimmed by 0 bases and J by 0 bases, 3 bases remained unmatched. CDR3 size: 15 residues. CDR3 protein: CASSLVRGSSYEQYF. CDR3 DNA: TGTGCCAGCAGCTTGGTGCGGGGGAGCTCCTACGAGCAGTACTTC.

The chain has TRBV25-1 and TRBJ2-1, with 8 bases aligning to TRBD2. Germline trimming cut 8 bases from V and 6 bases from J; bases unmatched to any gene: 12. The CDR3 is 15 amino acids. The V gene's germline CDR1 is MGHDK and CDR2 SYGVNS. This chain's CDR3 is CASGKPGLVGNEQFF. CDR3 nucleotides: TGTGCCAGCGGTAAACCGGGACTAGTAGGCAATGAGCAGTTCTTC.

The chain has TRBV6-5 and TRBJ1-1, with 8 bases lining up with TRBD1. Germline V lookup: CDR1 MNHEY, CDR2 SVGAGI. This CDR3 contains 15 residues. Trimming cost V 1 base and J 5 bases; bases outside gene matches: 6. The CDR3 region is CASSYFDRGKTEAFF. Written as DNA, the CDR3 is TGTGCCAGCAGTTACTTTGACAGGGGAAAGACTGAAGCTTTCTTT.

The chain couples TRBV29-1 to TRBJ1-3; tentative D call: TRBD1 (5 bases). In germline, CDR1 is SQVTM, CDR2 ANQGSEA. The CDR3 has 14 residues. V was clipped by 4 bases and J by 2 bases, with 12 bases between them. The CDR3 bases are TGCAGCGTTGCCTGGGGGAACACTGGAAACACCATATATTTT. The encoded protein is CSVAWGNTGNTIYF.

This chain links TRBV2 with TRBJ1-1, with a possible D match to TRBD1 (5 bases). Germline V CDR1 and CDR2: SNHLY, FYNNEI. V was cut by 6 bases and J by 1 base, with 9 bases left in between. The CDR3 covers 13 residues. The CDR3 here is CASRLTENTEAFF. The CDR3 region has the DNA TGTGCCAGCAGGCTGACAGAGAACACTGAAGCTTTCTTT.

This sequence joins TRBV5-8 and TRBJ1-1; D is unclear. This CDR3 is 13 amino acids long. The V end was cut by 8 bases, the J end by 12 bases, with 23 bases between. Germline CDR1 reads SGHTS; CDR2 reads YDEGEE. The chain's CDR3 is CASSGGLGLLTFF. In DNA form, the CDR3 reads TGTGCCAGTTCCGGAGGTCTGGGGTTGTTAACTTTCTTT.

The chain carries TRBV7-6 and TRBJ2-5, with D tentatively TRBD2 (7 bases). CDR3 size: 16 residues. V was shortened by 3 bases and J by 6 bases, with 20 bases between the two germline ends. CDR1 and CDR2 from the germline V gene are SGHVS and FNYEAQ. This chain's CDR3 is CASSFLIGGAAKTQYF. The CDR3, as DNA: TGTGCCAGCAGCTTTCTGATTGGGGGGGCTGCAAAGACCCAGTACTTC.

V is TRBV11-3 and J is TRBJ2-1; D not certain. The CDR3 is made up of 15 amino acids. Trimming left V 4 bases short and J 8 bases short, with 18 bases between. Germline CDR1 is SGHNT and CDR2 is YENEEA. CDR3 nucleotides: TGTGCCAGCAGCTCCGGAACGGCAAATGGCGATGAGCAGTTCTTC. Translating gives CASSSGTANGDEQFF. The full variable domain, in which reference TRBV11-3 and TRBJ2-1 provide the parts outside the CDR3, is EAGVVQSPRYKIIEKKQPVAFWCNPISGHNTLYWYLQNLGQGPELLIRYENEEAVDDSQLPKDRFSAERLKGVDSTLKIQPAELGDSAVYLCASSSGTANGDEQFFGPGTRLTVL.

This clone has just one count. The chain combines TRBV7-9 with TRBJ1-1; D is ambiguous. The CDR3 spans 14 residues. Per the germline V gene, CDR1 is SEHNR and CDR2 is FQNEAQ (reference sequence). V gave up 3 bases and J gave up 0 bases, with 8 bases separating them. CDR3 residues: CASSFVGMNTEAFF. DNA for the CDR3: TGTGCCAGCAGCTTCGTCGGAATGAACACTGAAGCTTTCTTT.

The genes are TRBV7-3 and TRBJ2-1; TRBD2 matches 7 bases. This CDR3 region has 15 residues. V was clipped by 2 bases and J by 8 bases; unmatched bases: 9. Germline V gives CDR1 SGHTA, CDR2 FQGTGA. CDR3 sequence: CASSLAAGREYEQFF. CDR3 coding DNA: TGTGCCAGCAGCTTAGCGGCAGGGAGGGAATATGAGCAGTTCTTC.

Here the CDR3 DNA reads TGTGCCAGCAGCCGAAGGGCAGCGACTGGGGCCAACGTCCTGACTTTC. This encodes CASSRRAATGANVLTF. This sequence joins TRBV7-3 and TRBJ2-6, with D uncertain. Germline V CDR1 and CDR2: SGHTA, FQGTGA. Between the trimmed V and J ends, which lost 5 bases and 2 bases, there was a span of 13 bases. This CDR3 is 16 amino acids long.

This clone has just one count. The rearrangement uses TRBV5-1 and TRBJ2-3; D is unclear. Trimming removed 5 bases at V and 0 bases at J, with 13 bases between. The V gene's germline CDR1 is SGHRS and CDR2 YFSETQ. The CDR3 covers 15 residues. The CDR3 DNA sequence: TGCGCCAGCAGTGATCCCTCCACTAGCACAGATACGCAGTATTTT. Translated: CASSDPSTSTDTQYF.

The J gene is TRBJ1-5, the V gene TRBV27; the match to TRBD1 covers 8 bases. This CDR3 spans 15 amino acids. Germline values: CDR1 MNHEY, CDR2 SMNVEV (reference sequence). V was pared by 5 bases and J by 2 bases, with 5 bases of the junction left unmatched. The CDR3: CASSPRGLGNQPQHF. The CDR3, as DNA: TGTGCCAGCAGTCCCAGGGGGCTGGGCAATCAGCCCCAGCATTTT.

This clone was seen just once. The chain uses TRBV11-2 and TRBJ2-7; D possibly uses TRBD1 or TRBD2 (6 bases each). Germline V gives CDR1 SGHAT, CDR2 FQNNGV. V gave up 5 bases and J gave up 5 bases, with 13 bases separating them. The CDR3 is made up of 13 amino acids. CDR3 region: CASSVGGRDEQYF. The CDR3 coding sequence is TGTGCCAGCAGCGTCGGGGGCCGGGACGAGCAGTACTTC.

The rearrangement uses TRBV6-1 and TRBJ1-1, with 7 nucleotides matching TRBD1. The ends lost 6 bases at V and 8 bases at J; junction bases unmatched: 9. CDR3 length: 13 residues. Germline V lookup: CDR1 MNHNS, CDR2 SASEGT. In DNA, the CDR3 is TGTGCCAGCAGATCTACCGGGACAGCCGAAGCTTTCTTT. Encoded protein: CASRSTGTAEAFF.

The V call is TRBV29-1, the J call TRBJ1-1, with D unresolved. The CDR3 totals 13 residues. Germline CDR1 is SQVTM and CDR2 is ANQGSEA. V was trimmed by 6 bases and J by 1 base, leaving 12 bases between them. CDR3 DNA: TGCAGCGTCCGGGCGTGGGGGAACACTGAAGCTTTCTTT. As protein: CSVRAWGNTEAFF.

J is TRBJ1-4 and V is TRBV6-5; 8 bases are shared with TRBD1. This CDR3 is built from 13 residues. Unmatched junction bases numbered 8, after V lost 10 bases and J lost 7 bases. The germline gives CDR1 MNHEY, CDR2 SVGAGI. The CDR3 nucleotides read TGTGCCACCCGACAGGGGTTGGGTGAAAAACTGTTTTTT. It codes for CATRQGLGEKLFF.

The DNA for the CDR3 is TGTGCCAGCAGTACCGGGACTAGCGGGAGGGCCTACGAGCAGTACTTC. Amino acid sequence: CASSTGTSGRAYEQYF. The gene calls are TRBV7-2 and TRBJ2-7; TRBD2 matches at 16 bases. Germline assignment: CDR1 SGHTA and CDR2 FQGNSA. CDR3 size: 16 residues. The junction had 4 bases not matched to a gene; V was cut back by 6 bases and J by 2 bases.

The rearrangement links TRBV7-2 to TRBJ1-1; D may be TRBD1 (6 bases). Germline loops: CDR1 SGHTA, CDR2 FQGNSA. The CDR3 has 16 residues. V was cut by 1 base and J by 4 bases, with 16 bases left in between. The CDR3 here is CASSLELRRGGTEAFF. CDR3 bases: TGTGCCAGCAGCTTAGAGTTGAGGAGGGGGGGCACTGAAGCTTTCTTT.

CDR3 sequence: CASSSEGYEQYF. In nucleotides, the CDR3 is TGCGCCAGCAGCTCCGAGGGTTACGAGCAGTACTTC. The rearrangement links TRBV5-1 to TRBJ2-5; D is possibly TRBD2 (5 bases). The J call may be incorrect, as the DNA end agrees better with TRBJ2-7. CDR3 length: 12 amino acids. Looked up from germline, CDR1 is SGHRS and CDR2 is YFSETQ.

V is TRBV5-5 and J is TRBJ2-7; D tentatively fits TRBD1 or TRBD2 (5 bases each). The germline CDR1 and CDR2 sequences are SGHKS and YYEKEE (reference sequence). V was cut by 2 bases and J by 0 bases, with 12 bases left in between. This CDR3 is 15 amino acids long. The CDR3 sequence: CASSFSGTASYEQYF. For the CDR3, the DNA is TGTGCCAGCAGCTTCTCCGGGACCGCCTCCTACGAGCAGTACTTC. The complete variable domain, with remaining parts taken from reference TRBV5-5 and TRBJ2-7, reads DAGVTQSPTHLIKTRGQQVTLRCSPISGHKSVSWYQQVLGQGPQFIFQYYEKEERGRGNFPDRFSARQFPNYSSELNVNALLLGDSALYLCASSFSGTASYEQYFGPGTRLTVT.

The CDR3 reads CASSDGLAGVGETQYF. DNA of the CDR3: TGTGCCAGCAGTGACGGACTAGCGGGAGTGGGGGAGACCCAGTACTTC. V and J are TRBV2 and TRBJ2-5, with 13 bases that match TRBD2. The ends lost 3 bases at V and 5 bases at J; junction bases unmatched: 6. Germline V gene lookup returns CDR1 SNHLY and CDR2 FYNNEI. The CDR3 runs 16 residues.

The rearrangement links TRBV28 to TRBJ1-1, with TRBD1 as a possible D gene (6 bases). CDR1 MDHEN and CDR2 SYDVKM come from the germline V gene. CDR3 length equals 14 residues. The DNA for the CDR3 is TGTGCTCACCTGGGGGGGGCCGGGAACACTGAAGCTTTCTTT. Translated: CAHLGGAGNTEAFF.

Written as DNA, the CDR3 is TGCGCCAGCAGCTTGCCCAGACTAGCGGGGTCCACAGATACGCAGTATTTT. It is translated as CASSLPRLAGSTDTQYF. This sequence joins TRBV5-1 and TRBJ2-3; TRBD2 agrees at 11 bases. The CDR3 covers 17 residues. J lost 2 bases, V lost 1 base, and 6 bases had no gene match. Germline values: CDR1 SGHRS, CDR2 YFSETQ.

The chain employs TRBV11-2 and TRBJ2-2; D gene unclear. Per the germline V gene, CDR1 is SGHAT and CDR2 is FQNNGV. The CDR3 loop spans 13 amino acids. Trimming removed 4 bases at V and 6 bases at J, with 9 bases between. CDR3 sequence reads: CASSSTQAGELFF. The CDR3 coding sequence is TGTGCCAGCAGCTCTACTCAGGCCGGGGAGCTGTTTTTT.

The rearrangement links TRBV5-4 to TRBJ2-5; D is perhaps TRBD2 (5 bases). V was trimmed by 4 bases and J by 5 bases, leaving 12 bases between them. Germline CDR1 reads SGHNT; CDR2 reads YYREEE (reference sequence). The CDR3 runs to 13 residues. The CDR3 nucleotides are TGTGCCAGCAGCCCTACTAGGTTCGAGACCCAGTACTTC. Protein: CASSPTRFETQYF.

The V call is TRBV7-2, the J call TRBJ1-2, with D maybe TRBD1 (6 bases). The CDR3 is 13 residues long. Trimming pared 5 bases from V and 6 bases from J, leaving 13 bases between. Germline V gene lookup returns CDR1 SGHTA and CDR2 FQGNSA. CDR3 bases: TGTGCCAGCAGCACCTACAGGGAACATGGCTACACCTTC. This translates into CASSTYREHGYTF. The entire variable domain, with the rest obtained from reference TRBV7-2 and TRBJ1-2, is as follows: GAGVSQSPSNKVTEKGKDVELRCDPISGHTALYWYRQSLGQGLEFLIYFQGNSAPDKSGLPSDRFSAERTGGSVSTLTIQRTQQEDSAVYLCASSTYREHGYTFGSGTRLTVV.

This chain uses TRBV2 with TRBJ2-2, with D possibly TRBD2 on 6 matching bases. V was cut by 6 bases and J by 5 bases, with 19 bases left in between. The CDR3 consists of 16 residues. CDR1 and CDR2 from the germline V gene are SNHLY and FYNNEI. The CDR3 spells CASRSSGLSGTGELFF. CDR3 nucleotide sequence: TGTGCCAGCAGATCCTCGGGACTCTCGGGAACCGGGGAGCTGTTTTTT.